This T cell receptor beta chain is from a study of T-cell reconstitution after alpha-beta-depleted transplantation in children. This clonotype was recorded a few times. No antigen is known for it. TCRbeta library preparation incorporated unique molecular identifiers. TCRdb re-analysed the PCR reads in MiXCR, keeping a single row per CDR3 protein. The sample includes fewer than 700,000 distinct CDR3 sequences, under 25% of them seen just once. Points from the study as a whole: The main origin of T-cell counts and diversity one year after transplant was newly produced T cells. Certain patients had high TCRbeta diversity at day 60, and it came from recipient T cells and thymic progenitors that survived. As was reported, about two months after transplant, alpha-beta T cells came from several hundred expanded graft clones.

The source was PBMCs, mostly from graft donor cells, collected 360 days after TCRalphabeta/CD19-depleted stem cell transplant. This TCR was recovered from a boy in the first two years of life who had a stem cell transplant for acute myeloid leukemia, so the T cells may come from the graft donor.

Here the CDR3 reads CASSLGASKGNQPQHF. The DNA for the CDR3 is TGTGCCAGCAGCTTAGGGGCTTCGAAGGGCAATCAGCCCCAGCATTTT. This chain links TRBV7-2 with TRBJ1-5; D ambiguous. V was pared by 1 base and J by 2 bases, with 12 bases between. Per germline, CDR1 SGHTA and CDR2 FQGNSA. The CDR3 is made up of 16 amino acids.